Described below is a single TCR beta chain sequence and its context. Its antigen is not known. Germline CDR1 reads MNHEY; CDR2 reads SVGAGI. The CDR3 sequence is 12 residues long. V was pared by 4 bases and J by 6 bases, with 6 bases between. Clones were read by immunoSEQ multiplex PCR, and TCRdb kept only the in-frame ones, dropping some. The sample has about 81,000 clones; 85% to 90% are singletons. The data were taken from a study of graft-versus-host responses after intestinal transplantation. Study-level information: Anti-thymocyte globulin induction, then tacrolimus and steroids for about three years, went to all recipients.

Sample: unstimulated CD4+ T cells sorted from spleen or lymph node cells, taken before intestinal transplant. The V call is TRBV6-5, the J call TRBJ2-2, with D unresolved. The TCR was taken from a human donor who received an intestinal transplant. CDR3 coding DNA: TGTGCCAGCAGTTCCCCCGCCGGGGAGCTGTTTTTT. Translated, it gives CASSSPAGELFF.